This TCR beta chain was sequenced for a study of neurological immune-mediated disorders. MiXCR, applied by TCRdb to the 5' RACE reads, yields one record per CDR3 protein. The top ten clones hold around 2.2% of a sample with about 50,000 distinct CDR3 sequences, 1.9% of them seen once. This clonotype has ten or more counts. V gave up 2 bases and J gave up 8 bases, with 12 bases separating them. CDR3 length: 12 residues. Germline V gene data show CDR1 as DFQATT and CDR2 as SNEGSKA (reference sequence). V and J are TRBV20-1 and TRBJ1-2; D is uncertain. The origin of this receptor is a woman in her thirties or forties with multiple sclerosis. The material sequenced was PBMCs. The CDR3 spells CSARTLPGGYTF. CDR3 coding DNA: TGCAGTGCTAGAACCCTCCCCGGGGGCTACACCTTC.